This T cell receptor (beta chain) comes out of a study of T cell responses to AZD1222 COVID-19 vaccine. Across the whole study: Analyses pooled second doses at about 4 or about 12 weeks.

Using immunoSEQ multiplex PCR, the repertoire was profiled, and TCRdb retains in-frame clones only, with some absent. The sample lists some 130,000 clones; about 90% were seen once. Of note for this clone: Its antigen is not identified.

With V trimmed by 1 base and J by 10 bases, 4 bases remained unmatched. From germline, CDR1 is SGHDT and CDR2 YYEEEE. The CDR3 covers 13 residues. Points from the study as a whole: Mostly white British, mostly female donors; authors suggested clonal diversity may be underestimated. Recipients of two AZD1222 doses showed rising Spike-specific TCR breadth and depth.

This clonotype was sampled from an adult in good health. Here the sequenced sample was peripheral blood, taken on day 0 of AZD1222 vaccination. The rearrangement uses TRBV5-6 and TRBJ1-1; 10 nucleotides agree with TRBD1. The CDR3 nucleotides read TGTGCCAGCAGCTTGTTCGGGGACAGGGGAGCTTTCTTT. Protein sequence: CASSLFGDRGAFF.